The 12 T cell receptor beta chains below come from one sample, sequenced in a study of shared clonotypes between healthy human individuals. Sequencing used immunoSEQ multiplex PCR; TCRdb keeps in-frame clones, though not all of them. The sample lists about 750,000 clones, 92% occurring once. CD8 cells classed as naive were CD45RO-negative and positively selected for CCR7, excluding terminally differentiated effector memory CD45RA+ cells. The sample consisted of naive CD8+ T cells sorted from blood. The origin of the receptors is a man aged 25 to 40 in good health.

The genes are TRBV4-1 and TRBJ1-2; TRBD1 aligns across 7 bases. Losses at the gene ends were 0 bases for V and 3 bases for J; bases not matched to a gene: 4. This CDR3 comprises 15 residues. Per the germline V gene, CDR1 is MGHRA and CDR2 is YSYEKL. The CDR3 sequence: CASSQETGDYYGYTF. DNA for the CDR3: TGCGCCAGCAGCCAAGAAACAGGGGATTACTATGGCTACACCTTC.

The chain has TRBV6-1 and TRBJ1-3; D gene unclear. V lost 10 bases and J 6 bases, leaving 13 bases between the germline ends. This CDR3 is 12 amino acids long. The germline V gene has CDR1 MNHNS and CDR2 SASEGT. CDR3: CAIRTEKNTIYF. CDR3 sequence (DNA): TGTGCCATTCGGACGGAAAAAAACACCATATATTTT.

The chain joins TRBV7-8 to TRBJ2-5; a weak D match, TRBD1 (6 bases). The CDR3 runs to 14 residues. Germline-derived CDR1 and CDR2 are SGHVS and FQNEAQ. The V end lost 1 base, the J end lost 5 bases, and 11 bases lay between the germline ends. For the CDR3, the DNA is TGTGCCAGCAGCTTAGACAGGGTTTGGGAGACCCAGTACTTC. Translation gives CASSLDRVWETQYF.

About this clone: This specimen includes other DNA sequences encoding the same CDR3. The chain recombines TRBV9 with TRBJ2-7; D gene ambiguous. Between the trimmed V and J ends, which lost 0 bases and 0 bases, there was a span of 7 bases. CDR3 length: 14 residues. Germline CDR1 is SGDLS and CDR2 is YYNGEE. CDR3 in DNA: TGTGCCAGCAGCGTAGGCGAGAGCTCCTACGAGCAGTACTTC. Amino acid sequence: CASSVGESSYEQYF.

The chain employs TRBV15 and TRBJ2-1, with D maybe TRBD1 (5 bases). CDR1 and CDR2 from the germline V gene are LNHNV and YYDKDF (reference sequence). V was clipped by 0 bases and J by 6 bases, with 12 bases between them. The CDR3 has 15 amino acids. The CDR3 DNA sequence: TGTGCCACCAGCAGAGATAGGGCAGGGATCAATGAGCAGTTCTTC. Protein: CATSRDRAGINEQFF.

The chain couples TRBV20-1 to TRBJ2-5; D might be TRBD2 (6 bases). Germline CDR1 reads DFQATT; CDR2 reads SNEGSKA (reference sequence). The CDR3 is 11 amino acids. V lost 2 bases, J lost 5 bases, and 6 bases lay in between. CDR3 region: CSARRGETQYF. In DNA form, the CDR3 reads TGCAGTGCTAGACGGGGGGAGACCCAGTACTTC.

This clone has a single count. The chain joins TRBV7-9 to TRBJ2-7; 11 bases agree with TRBD2. Germline-derived CDR1 and CDR2 are SEHNR and FQNEAQ (reference sequence). With 5 bases clipped from V and 5 bases from J, the junction kept 8 bases outside the gene matches. This CDR3 has 15 amino acids. This chain's CDR3 is CASSQTTSGSDEQYF. CDR3 DNA: TGTGCCAGCAGCCAAACAACTAGCGGGAGCGACGAGCAGTACTTC.

The rearrangement joins TRBV7-2 to TRBJ2-7; D is ambiguous. Germline CDR1 and CDR2: SGHTA and FQGNSA. The CDR3 extends over 15 amino acids. Trimming took 1 base from V and 3 from J, leaving 13 bases between them. The CDR3 DNA is TGTGCCAGCAGCTTAGAACCCGACATGGGCTACGAGCAGTACTTC. Residues: CASSLEPDMGYEQYF.

The CDR3 here is CASSVRQGTYEQYF. The CDR3 DNA sequence: TGTGCCAGCAGCGTAAGACAGGGAACCTACGAGCAGTACTTC. The rearrangement uses TRBV7-9 and TRBJ2-7, with 7 nucleotides matching TRBD1. J lost 2 bases, V lost 5 bases, and 6 bases had no gene match. The CDR3 consists of 14 residues. Germline V gene lookup returns CDR1 SEHNR and CDR2 FQNEAQ (reference sequence).

The chain recombines TRBV27 with TRBJ2-7; possible D gene TRBD2, 5 bases. CDR3 size: 13 residues. Germline-derived CDR1 and CDR2 are MNHEY and SMNVEV (reference sequence). The ends were cut back, 1 base at V and 6 bases at J, with 10 bases in the middle. This CDR3 reads CASSLFRGFEQYF. The CDR3 nucleotides read TGTGCCAGCAGTTTATTTCGGGGATTCGAGCAGTACTTC.

The V and J genes are TRBV29-1 and TRBJ1-1, with 8 bases identical to TRBD1. CDR3 length equals 13 residues. Germline CDR1 SQVTM, CDR2 ANQGSEA. The ends lost 6 bases at V and 0 bases at J; junction bases unmatched: 3. Written as DNA, the CDR3 is TGCAGCGTAGGACAGGGCTTGAACACTGAAGCTTTCTTT. Residues: CSVGQGLNTEAFF. The whole variable domain, remainder taken from reference TRBV29-1 and TRBJ1-1, is SAVISQKPSRDICQRGTSLTIQCQVDSQVTMMFWYRQQPGQSLTLIATANQGSEATYESGFVIDKFPISRPNLTFSTLTVSNMSPEDSSIYLCSVGQGLNTEAFFGQGTRLTVV.

The genes are TRBV19 and TRBJ1-1; 9 bases align to TRBD1. CDR3 size: 15 residues. The germline gives CDR1 LNHDA, CDR2 SQIVND (reference sequence). V lost 7 bases, J lost 7 bases, and 13 bases stayed unmatched. The CDR3, as DNA: TGTGCCAGTACTCCCGGGACAGGGTATTCCGGTGAAGCTTTCTTT. Protein product: CASTPGTGYSGEAFF.